Below, one T cell receptor (beta chain) is given with its context. This clonotype is classified as medium-sized (0.01 to 0.1%). It lacks a known antigen. Qualities for individual bases were not recorded, and no much larger clone is one base off. The entry originates in a study of CD4 and CD8 cells across lung adenocarcinoma regions (dated by TCRdb to between 2017 and 2018). Background on the whole study: The study examined intratumor heterogeneity of the T cell receptor repertoire by comparing tumor centers with tumor margins.

The donors were patients who had localized lung adenocarcinoma, which is a subtype of non-small cell lung cancer. The samples were taken from the centers of localized lung adenocarcinomas. For TCR repertoire analysis, CD8+ T cells taken from tumor tissue were profiled apart from CD4+ T cells. Germline trimming: 6 bases from V, 8 bases from J; junction bases outside gene matches: 0. From the germline V gene, CDR1 is MNHNS and CDR2 is SASEGT. From cysteine to phenylalanine, the CDR3 is 12 amino acids long. Only the CDR3 region is kept as DNA, spanning 36 bases read in frame from base 1. Libraries were prepared through PCR. TCRdb lists the instrument as HiSeq X Ten. TCRdb passed the public sequencing reads through fastp at Q25 and MiXCR, retaining productive beta sequences. Each entry merges the rows of one CDR3 protein and shows their most common DNA and genes. The sample includes roughly 2,900 distinct CDR3 sequences, with around half observed a single time. The ten largest clones capture about 45% of the sample.

The sequence joins TRBV6-1 to TRBJ2-1; TRBD2 matches 11 bases in the middle. The sequence was collected from a male donor with lung adenocarcinoma. The CD4 and CD8 labels of this study may be unreliable. The specimen was CD8+ T cells from the center of a lung tumor. The cell subset or site label, read with the paper, signifies: tumor center region. The CDR3 region has the sequence CASRLAGDEQFF. The DNA is TGTGCCAGCAGACTAGCGGGAGATGAGCAGTTCTTC.